The present entry profiles one TCR beta chain with its context. Antigen: not known. CDR3 length equals 12 residues. Trimming took off 8 bases at V and 4 bases at J, with 14 bases between the two ends. Germline CDR1 and CDR2: SQVTM and ANQGSEA. This record comes from a study of T cell clones after liver transplantation. Study-level information: Samples came from ITN030ST, which attempted immunosuppression withdrawal within 2 years of liver transplantation. Without induction therapy, subjects received standard immunosuppression until 12-24 months post-transplant. TCRbeta sequencing after a pre-transplant mixed lymphocyte reaction identified graft-donor-reactive clones, later tracked in post-transplant blood. Broader study findings: In most of the 8 subjects, circulating graft-donor-reactive CD4 TCRbeta sequences fell significantly after transplant.

Clones were read by immunoSEQ multiplex PCR, and TCRdb kept only the in-frame ones, dropping some. Among around 77,000 clones listed, approximately 80% were seen once. The clonotype was recovered from a human patient who received a liver transplant. The graft donor may account for some of the T cells. The sample consisted of CD4+ T cells from blood, taken 12 months after liver transplant. The rearrangement links TRBV29-1 to TRBJ2-5, with D perhaps being TRBD1 or TRBD2 (6 bases each). The CDR3 DNA reads TGCAGCTACTGGGGGGCTTCAGAGACCCAGTACTTC. Amino acid sequence: CSYWGASETQYF.